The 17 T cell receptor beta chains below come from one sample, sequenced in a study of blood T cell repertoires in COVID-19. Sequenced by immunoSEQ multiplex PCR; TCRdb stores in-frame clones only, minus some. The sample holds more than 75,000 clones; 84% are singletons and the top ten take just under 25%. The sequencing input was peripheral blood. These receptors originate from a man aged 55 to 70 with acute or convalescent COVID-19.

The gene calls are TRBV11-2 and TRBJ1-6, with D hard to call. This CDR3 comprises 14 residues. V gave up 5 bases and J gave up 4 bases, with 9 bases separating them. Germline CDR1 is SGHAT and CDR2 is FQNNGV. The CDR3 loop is CASSIRLYNSPLHF. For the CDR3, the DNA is TGTGCCAGCAGCATCAGACTTTATAATTCACCCCTCCACTTT.

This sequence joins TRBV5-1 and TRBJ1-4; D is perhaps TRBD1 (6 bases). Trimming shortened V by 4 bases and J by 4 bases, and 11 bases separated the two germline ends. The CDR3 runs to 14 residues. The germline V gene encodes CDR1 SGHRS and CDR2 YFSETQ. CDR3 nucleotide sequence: TGCGCCAGCAGCCTACAGGGAAATAATGAAAAACTGTTTTTT. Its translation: CASSLQGNNEKLFF. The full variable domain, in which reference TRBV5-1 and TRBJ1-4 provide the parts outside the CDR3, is KAGVTQTPRYLIKTRGQQVTLSCSPISGHRSVSWYQQTPGQGLQFLFEYFSETQRNKGNFPGRFSGRQFSNSRSEMNVSTLELGDSALYLCASSLQGNNEKLFFGSGTQLSVL.

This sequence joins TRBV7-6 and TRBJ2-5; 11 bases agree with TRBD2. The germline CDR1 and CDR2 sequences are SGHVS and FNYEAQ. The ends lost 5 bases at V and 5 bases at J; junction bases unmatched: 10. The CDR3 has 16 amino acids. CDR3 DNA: TGTGCCAGCAGCGTCTGGGCTAGCGGGGGGCAGGAGACCCAGTACTTC. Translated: CASSVWASGGQETQYF.

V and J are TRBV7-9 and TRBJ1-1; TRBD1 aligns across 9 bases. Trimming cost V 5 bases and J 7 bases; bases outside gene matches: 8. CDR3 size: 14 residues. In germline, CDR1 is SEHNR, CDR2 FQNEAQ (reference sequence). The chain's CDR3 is CASSDTGGGIEAFF. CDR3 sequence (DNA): TGTGCCAGCAGCGACACAGGGGGCGGCATTGAAGCTTTCTTT. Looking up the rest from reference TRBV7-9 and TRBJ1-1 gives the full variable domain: DTGVSQNPRHKITKRGQNVTFRCDPISEHNRLYWYRQTLGQGPEFLTYFQNEAQLEKSRLLSDRFSAERPKGSFSTLEIQRTEQGDSAMYLCASSDTGGGIEAFFGQGTRLTVV.

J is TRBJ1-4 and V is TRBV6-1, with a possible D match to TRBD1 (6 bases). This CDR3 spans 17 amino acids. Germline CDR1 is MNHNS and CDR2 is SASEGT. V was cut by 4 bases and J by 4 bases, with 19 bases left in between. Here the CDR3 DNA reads TGTGCCAGCAGTGGGAAATCACTGGGCAGGGGTAATGAAAAACTGTTTTTT. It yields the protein CASSGKSLGRGNEKLFF.

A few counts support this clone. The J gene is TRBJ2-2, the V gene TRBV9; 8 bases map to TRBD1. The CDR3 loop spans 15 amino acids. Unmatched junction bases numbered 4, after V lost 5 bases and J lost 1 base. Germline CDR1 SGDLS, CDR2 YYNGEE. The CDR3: CASRAGTGNTGELFF. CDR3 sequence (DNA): TGTGCCAGCAGAGCCGGGACAGGGAACACCGGGGAGCTGTTTTTT.

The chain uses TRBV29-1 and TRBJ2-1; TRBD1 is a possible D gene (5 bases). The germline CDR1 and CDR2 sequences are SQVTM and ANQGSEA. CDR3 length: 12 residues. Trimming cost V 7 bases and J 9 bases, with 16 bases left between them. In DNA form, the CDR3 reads TGCAGCGCCCCCAGGGCACCGGGTGAGCAGTTCTTC. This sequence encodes CSAPRAPGEQFF.

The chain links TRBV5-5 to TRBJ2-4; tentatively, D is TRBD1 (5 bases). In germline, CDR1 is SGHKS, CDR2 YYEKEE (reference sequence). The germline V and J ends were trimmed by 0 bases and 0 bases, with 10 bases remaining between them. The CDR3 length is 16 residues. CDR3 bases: TGTGCCAGCAGCTTGGACAGGTCGGGAGCCAAAAACATTCAGTACTTC. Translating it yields CASSLDRSGAKNIQYF. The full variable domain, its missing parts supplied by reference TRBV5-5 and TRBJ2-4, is DAGVTQSPTHLIKTRGQQVTLRCSPISGHKSVSWYQQVLGQGPQFIFQYYEKEERGRGNFPDRFSARQFPNYSSELNVNALLLGDSALYLCASSLDRSGAKNIQYFGAGTRLSVL.

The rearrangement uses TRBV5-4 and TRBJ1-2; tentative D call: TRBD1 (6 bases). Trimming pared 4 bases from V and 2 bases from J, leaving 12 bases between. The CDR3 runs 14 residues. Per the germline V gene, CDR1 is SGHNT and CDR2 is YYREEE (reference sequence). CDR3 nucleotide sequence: TGTGCCAGCAGCCCAGGGAGGGGGAACTATGGCTACACCTTC. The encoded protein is CASSPGRGNYGYTF.

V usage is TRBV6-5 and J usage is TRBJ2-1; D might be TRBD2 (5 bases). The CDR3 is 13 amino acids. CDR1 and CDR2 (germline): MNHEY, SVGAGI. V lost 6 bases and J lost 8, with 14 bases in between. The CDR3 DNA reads TGTGCCAGCAGGACGGGGTTTTGGGATGAGCAGTTCTTC. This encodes CASRTGFWDEQFF.

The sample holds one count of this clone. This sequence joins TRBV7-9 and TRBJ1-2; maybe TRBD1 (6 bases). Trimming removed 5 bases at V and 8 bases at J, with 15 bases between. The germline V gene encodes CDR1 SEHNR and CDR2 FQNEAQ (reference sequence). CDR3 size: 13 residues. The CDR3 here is CASSLDSRRGYTF. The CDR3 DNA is TGTGCCAGCAGCCTGGACAGTCGGAGGGGCTACACCTTC.

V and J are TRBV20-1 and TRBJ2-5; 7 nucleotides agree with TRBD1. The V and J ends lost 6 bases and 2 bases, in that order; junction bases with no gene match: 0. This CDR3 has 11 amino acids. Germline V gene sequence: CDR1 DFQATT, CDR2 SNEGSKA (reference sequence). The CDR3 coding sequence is TGCAGTGCCAGGGGGCAAGAGACCCAGTACTTC. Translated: CSARGQETQYF.

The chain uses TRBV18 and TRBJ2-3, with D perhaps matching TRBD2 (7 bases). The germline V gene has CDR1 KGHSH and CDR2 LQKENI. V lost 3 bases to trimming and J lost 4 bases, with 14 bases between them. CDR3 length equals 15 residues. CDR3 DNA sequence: TGTGCCAGCTCACCGAGTGGGGGGGGCGCAGATACGCAGTATTTT. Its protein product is CASSPSGGGADTQYF.

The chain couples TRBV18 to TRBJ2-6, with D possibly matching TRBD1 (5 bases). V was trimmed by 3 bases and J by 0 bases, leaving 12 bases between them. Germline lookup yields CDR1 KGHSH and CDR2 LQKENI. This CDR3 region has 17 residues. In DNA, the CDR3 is TGTGCCAGCTCACCCTCCCCGACAGCCTCTGGGGCCAACGTCCTGACTTTC. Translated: CASSPSPTASGANVLTF.

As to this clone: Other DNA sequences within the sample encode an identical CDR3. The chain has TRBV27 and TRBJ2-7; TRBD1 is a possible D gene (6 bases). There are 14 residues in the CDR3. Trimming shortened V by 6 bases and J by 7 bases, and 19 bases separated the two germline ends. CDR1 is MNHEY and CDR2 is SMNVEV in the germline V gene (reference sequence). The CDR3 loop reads CASSQQGIPLEQYF. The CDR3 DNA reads TGTGCCAGCAGCCAACAGGGAATTCCCTTAGAGCAGTACTTC.

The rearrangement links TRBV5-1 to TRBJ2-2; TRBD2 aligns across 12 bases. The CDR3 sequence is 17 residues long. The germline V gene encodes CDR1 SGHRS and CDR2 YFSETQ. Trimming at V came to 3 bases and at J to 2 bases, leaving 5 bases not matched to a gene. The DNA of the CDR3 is TGCGCCAGCAGCTCGCCTAGCGGGGGGGGAAACACCGGGGAGCTGTTTTTT. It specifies CASSSPSGGGNTGELFF.

The CDR3 nucleotides are TGTGCCAGCAGCCCGGGGCTAGCGGGATTGGAGCAGTTCTTC. Encoded protein: CASSPGLAGLEQFF. The chain recombines TRBV27 with TRBJ2-1, with 9 bases lining up with TRBD2. This CDR3 region has 14 residues. Per the germline V gene, CDR1 is MNHEY and CDR2 is SMNVEV (reference sequence). Germline trimming cut 6 bases from V and 10 bases from J; bases unmatched to any gene: 10.